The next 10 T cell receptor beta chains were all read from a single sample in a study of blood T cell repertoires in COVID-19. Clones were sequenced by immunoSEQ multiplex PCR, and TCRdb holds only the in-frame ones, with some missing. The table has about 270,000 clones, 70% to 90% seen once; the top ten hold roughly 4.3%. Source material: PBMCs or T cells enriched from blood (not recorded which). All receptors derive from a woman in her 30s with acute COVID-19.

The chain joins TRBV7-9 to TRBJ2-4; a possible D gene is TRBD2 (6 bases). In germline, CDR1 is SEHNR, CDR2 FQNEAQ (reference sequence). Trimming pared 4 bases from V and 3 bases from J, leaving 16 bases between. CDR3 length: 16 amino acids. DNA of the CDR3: TGTGCCAGCAGCTCCGAGACTAGTTTGGGCAAAAACATTCAGTACTTC. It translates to CASSSETSLGKNIQYF.

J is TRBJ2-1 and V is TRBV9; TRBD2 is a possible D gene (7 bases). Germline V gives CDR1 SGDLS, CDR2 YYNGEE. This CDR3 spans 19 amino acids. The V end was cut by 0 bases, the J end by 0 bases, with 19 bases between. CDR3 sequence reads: CASSVADGGALSSYNEQFF. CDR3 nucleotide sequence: TGTGCCAGCAGCGTAGCTGATGGGGGGGCCCTCAGCTCCTACAATGAGCAGTTCTTC.

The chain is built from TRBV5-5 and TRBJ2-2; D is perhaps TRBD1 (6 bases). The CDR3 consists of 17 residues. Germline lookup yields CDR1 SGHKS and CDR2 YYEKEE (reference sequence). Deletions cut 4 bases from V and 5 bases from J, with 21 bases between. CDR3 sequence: CASSLEVSDSVTGELFF. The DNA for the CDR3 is TGTGCCAGCAGCCTAGAGGTCTCGGACAGTGTAACCGGGGAGCTGTTTTTT.

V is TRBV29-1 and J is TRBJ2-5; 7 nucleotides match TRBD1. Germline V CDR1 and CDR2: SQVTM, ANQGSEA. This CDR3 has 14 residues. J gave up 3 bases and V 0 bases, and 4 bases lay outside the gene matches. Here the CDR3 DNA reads TGCAGCGTTGAAGACGGGACAGCCAAAGAGACCCAGTACTTC. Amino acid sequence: CSVEDGTAKETQYF.

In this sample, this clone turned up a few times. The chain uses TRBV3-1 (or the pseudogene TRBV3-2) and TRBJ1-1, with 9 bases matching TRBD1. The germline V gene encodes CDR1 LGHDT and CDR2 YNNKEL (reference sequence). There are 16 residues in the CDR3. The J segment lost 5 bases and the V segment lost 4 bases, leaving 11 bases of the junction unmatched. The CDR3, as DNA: TGTGCCAGCAGCCCCCAGCAGGGACAGGGCGGAACTGAAGCTTTCTTT. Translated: CASSPQQGQGGTEAFF.

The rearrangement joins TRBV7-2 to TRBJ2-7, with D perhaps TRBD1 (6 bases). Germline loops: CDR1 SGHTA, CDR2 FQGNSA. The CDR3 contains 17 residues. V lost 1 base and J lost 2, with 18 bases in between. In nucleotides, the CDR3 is TGTGCCAGCAGCTTAGAGAAGACGGGACACGGAACCTACGAGCAGTACTTC. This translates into CASSLEKTGHGTYEQYF.

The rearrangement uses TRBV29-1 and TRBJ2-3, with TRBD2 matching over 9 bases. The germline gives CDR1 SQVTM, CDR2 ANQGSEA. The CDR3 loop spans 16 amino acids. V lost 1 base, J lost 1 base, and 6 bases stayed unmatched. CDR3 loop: CSVEGGEREGTDTQYF. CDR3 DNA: TGCAGCGTTGAAGGGGGAGAGCGGGAGGGCACAGATACGCAGTATTTT.

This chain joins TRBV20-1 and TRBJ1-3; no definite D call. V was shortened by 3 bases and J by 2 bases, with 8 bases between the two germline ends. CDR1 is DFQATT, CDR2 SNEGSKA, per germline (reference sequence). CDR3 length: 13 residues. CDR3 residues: CSASLATGNTIYF. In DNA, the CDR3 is TGCAGTGCTAGTCTGGCAACTGGAAACACCATATATTTT.

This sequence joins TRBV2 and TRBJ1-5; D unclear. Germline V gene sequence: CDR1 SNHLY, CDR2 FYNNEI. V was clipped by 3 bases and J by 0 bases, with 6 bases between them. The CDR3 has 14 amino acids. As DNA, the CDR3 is TGTGCCAGCAGTGAGTCAGATAGCAATCAGCCCCAGCATTTT. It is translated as CASSESDSNQPQHF. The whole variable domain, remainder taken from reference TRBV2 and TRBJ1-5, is EPEVTQTPSHQVTQMGQEVILRCVPISNHLYFYWYRQILGQKVEFLVSFYNNEISEKSEIFDDQFSVERPDGSNFTLKIRSTKLEDSAMYFCASSESDSNQPQHFGDGTRLSIL.

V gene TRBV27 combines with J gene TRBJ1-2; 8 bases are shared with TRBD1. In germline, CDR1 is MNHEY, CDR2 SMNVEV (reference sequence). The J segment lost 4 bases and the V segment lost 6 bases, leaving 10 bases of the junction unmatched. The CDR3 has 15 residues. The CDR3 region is CASSPQGASGYGYTF. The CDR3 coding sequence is TGTGCCAGCAGCCCCCAGGGGGCTAGTGGCTATGGCTACACCTTC.